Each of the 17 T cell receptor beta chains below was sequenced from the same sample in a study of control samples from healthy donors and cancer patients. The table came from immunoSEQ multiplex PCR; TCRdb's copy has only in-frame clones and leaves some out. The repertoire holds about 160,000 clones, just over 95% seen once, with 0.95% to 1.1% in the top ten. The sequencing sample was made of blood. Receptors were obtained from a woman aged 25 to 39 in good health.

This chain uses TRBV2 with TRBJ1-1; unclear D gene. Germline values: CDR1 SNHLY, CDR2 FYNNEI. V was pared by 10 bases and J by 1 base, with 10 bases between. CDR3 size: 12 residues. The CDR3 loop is CATSSENTEAFF. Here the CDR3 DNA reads TGTGCCACCTCGTCAGAGAACACTGAAGCTTTCTTT.

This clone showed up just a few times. The CDR3 protein is CASSSQSPSFVQYF. The CDR3 nucleotides read TGTGCCAGCAGCTCACAGTCCCCCAGTTTTGTGCAGTACTTC. This chain uses TRBV9 with TRBJ2-7; D remains unclear. Deletions cut 4 bases from V and 9 bases from J, with 20 bases between. CDR3 length: 14 amino acids. Germline lookup yields CDR1 SGDLS and CDR2 YYNGEE.

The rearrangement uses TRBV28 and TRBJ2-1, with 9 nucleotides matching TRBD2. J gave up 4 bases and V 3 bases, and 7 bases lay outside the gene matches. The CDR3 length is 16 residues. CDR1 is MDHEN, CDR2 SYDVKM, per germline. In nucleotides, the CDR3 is TGTGCCAGCAGTTTGCTAGCGGGACCGACATACAATGAGCAGTTCTTC. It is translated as CASSLLAGPTYNEQFF.

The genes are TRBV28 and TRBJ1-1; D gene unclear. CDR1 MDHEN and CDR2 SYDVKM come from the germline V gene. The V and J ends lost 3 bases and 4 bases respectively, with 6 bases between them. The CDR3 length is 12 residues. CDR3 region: CASSLEGTEAFF. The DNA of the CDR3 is TGTGCCAGCAGTTTGGAGGGCACTGAAGCTTTCTTT.

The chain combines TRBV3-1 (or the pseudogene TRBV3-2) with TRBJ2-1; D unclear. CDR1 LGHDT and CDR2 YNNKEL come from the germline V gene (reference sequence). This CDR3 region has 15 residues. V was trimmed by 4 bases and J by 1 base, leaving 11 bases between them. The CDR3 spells CASSPSWASYNEQFF. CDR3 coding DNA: TGTGCCAGCAGCCCGTCATGGGCTTCCTACAATGAGCAGTTCTTC.

This CDR3 reads CASGTLKQRLYGYTF. The DNA of the CDR3 is TGTGCCAGCGGGACCCTCAAGCAAAGACTCTATGGCTACACCTTC. This sequence joins TRBV18 and TRBJ1-2, with D possibly matching TRBD1 (5 bases). CDR1 and CDR2 from the germline V gene are KGHSH and LQKENI. The ends were cut back, 8 bases at V and 4 bases at J, with 20 bases in the middle. CDR3 length: 15 amino acids.

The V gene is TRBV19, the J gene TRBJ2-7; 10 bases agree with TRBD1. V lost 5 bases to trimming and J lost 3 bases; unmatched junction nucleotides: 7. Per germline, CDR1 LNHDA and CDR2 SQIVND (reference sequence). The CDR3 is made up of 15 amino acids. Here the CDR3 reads CASSVTGTGDYEQYF. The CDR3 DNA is TGTGCCAGTAGTGTCACCGGGACAGGGGACTACGAGCAGTACTTC.

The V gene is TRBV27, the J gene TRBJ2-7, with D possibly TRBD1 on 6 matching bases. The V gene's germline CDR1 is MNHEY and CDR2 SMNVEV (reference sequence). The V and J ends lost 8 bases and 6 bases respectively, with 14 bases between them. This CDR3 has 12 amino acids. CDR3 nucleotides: TGTGCCAGCTCCTATCAGGGGCGCGAGCAGTACTTC. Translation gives CASSYQGREQYF.

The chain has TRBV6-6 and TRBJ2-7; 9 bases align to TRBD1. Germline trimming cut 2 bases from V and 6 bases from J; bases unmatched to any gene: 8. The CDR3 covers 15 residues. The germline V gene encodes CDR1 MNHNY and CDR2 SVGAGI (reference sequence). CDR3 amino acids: CASSYAGTGFREQYF. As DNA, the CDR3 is TGTGCCAGCAGTTACGCCGGGACAGGGTTTCGCGAGCAGTACTTC.

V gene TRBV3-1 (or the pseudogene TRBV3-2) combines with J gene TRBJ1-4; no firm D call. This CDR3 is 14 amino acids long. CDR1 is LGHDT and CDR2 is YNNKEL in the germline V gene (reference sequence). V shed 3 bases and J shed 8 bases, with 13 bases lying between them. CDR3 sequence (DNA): TGTGCCAGCAGCCATGGGGTACGTGAGGAAAAACTGTTTTTT. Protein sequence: CASSHGVREEKLFF.

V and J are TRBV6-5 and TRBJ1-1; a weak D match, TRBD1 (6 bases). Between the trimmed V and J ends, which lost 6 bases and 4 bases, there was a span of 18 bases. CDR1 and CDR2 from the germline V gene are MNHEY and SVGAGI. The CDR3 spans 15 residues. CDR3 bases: TGTGCCAGCAGCAGGGTCAGGGGACGGAGCACTGAAGCTTTCTTT. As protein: CASSRVRGRSTEAFF.

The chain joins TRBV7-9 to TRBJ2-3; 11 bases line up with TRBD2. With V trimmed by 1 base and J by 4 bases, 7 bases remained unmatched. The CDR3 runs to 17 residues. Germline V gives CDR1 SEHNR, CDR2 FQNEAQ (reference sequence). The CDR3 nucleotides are TGTGCCAGCAGCTTAGGCACTAGCGGGAGCATCCCAGATACGCAGTATTTT. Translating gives CASSLGTSGSIPDTQYF.

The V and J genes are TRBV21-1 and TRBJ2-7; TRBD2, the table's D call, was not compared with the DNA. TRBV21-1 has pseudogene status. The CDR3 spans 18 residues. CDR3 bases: TGTGCCAGCAGCAAAGTTCTACCTTCTAACGGGGAAAAGTACGAGCAGTACTTC. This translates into CASSKVLPSNGEKYEQYF.

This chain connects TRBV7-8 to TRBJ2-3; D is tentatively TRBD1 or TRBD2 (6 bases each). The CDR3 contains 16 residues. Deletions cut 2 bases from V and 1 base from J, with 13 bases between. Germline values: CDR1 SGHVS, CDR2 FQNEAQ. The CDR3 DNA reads TGTGCCAGCAGCTTAAGTATAGGGGGGCGCACAGATACGCAGTATTTT. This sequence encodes CASSLSIGGRTDTQYF.

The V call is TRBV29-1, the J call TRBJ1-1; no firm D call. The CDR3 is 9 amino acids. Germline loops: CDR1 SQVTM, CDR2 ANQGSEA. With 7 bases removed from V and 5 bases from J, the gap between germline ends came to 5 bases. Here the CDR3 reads CSGGTEAFF. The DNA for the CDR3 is TGCAGCGGGGGTACTGAAGCTTTCTTT.

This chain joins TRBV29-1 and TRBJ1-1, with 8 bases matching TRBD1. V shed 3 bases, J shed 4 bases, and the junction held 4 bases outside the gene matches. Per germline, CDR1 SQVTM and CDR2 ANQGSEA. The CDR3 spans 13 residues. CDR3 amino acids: CSVEGRGLTEAFF. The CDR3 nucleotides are TGCAGCGTTGAGGGCAGGGGGCTCACTGAAGCTTTCTTT.

The DNA for the CDR3 is TGTGCCAGCAGCGTCTACCTTGGGGGGGGAACCAATTCACCCCTCCACTTT. This translates into CASSVYLGGGTNSPLHF. The chain links TRBV5-4 to TRBJ1-6; a possible D gene is TRBD1 (5 bases). The V and J ends lost 4 bases and 7 bases respectively, with 21 bases between them. The CDR3 sequence is 17 residues long. CDR1 SGHNT and CDR2 YYREEE come from the germline V gene (reference sequence).